The T cell receptor (beta chain) described here comes from a study of blood T cells in healthy people across ages. A few counts support this clonotype. Its target is not known. The CDR3 has 15 amino acids. The germline gives CDR1 MNHNS, CDR2 SASEGT. The V end lost 0 bases, the J end lost 4 bases, and 12 bases lay between the germline ends. Findings of the study overall: Calculation of diversity from one million T cells yielded estimates considered to be underestimates. Any conclusive comparison of naive versus antigen-experienced cells was prevented by using unsorted PBMCs.

A second PCR of 7 to 11 cycles used a sample-barcoded 5' primer and a J-beta primer mix. TCRdb re-analysed the 5' RACE reads in MiXCR, keeping a single row per CDR3 protein. The table includes hundreds of thousands of distinct CDR3 sequences, roughly two fifths detected once. The rearrangement uses TRBV6-1 and TRBJ1-2; D possibly corresponds to TRBD1 (6 bases). This clonotype was obtained from an elderly man in good health. Material for sequencing was blood. The CDR3 spells CASSEARGGTYGYTF. The DNA for the CDR3 is TGTGCCAGCAGTGAAGCTCGTGGGGGCACCTATGGCTACACCTTC.